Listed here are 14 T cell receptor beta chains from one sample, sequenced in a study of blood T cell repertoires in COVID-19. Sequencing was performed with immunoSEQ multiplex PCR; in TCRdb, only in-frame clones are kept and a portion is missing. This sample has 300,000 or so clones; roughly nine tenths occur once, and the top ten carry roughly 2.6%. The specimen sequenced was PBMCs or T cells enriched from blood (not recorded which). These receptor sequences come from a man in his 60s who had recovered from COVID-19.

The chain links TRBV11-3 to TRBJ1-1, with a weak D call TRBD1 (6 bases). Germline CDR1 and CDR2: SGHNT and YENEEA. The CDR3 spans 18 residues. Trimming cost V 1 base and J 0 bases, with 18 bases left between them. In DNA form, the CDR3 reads TGTGCCAGCAGCTTAGGGGCGGACAGTCGGGGTTTGAACACTGAAGCTTTCTTT. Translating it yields CASSLGADSRGLNTEAFF.

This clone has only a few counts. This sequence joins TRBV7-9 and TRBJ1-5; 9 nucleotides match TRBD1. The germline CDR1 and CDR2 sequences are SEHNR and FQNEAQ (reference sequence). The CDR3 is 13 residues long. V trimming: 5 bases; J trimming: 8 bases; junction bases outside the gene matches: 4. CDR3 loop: CASSAQGAKPQHF. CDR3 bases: TGTGCCAGCAGCGCACAGGGGGCCAAGCCCCAGCATTTT.

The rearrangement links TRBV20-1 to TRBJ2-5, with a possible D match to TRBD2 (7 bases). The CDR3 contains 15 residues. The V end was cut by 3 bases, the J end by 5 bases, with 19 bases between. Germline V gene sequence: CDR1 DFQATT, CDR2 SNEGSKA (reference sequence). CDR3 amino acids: CSASTGGLVGETQYF. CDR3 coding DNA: TGCAGTGCTAGTACGGGGGGCCTGGTAGGCGAGACCCAGTACTTC.

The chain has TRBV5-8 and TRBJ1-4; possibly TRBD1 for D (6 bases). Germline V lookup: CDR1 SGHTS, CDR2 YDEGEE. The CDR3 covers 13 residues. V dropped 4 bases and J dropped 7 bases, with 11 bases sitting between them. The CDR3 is CASSPYRVEKLFF. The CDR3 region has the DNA TGTGCCAGCAGCCCATACAGGGTTGAAAAACTGTTTTTT. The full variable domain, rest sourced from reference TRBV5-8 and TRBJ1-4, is EAGVTQSPTHLIKTRGQQATLRCSPISGHTSVYWYQQALGLGLQFLLWYDEGEERNRGNFPPRFSGRQFPNYSSELNVNALELEDSALYLCASSPYRVEKLFFGSGTQLSVL.

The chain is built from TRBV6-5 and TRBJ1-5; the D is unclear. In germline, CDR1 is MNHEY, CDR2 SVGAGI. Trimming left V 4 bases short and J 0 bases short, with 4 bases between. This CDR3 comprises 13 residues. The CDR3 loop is CASSFNSNQPQHF. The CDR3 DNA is TGTGCCAGCAGTTTCAATAGCAATCAGCCCCAGCATTTT.

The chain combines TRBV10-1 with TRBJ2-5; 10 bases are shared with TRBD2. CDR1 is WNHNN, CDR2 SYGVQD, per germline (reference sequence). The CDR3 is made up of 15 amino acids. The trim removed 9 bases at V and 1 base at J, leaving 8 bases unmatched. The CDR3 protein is CARVLAGTSQETQYF. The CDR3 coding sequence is TGCGCCAGGGTACTAGCGGGAACGTCCCAAGAGACCCAGTACTTC.

CDR3 protein: CASSAGQGIYNEQFF. The CDR3 DNA follows: TGTGCCAGCTCCGCGGGACAGGGGATATACAATGAGCAGTTCTTC. The chain couples TRBV18 to TRBJ2-1; 10 bases match TRBD1. Looked up from germline, CDR1 is KGHSH and CDR2 is LQKENI. Unmatched junction bases numbered 6, after V lost 6 bases and J lost 4 bases. The CDR3 spans 15 residues.

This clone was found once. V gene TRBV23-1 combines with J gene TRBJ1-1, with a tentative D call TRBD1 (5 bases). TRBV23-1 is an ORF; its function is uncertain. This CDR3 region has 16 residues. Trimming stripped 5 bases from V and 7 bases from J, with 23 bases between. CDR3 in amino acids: CASSKPRGDREDEAFF. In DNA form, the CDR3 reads TGCGCCAGCAGTAAACCCCGGGGGGACCGGGAGGATGAAGCTTTCTTT.

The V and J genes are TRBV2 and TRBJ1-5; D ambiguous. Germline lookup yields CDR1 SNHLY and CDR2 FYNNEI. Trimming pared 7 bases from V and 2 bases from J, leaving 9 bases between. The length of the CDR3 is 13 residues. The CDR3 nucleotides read TGTGCCAGCAAAGTCGGGGGCAATCAGCCCCAGCATTTT. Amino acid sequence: CASKVGGNQPQHF. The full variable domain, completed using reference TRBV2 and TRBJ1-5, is EPEVTQTPSHQVTQMGQEVILRCVPISNHLYFYWYRQILGQKVEFLVSFYNNEISEKSEIFDDQFSVERPDGSNFTLKIRSTKLEDSAMYFCASKVGGNQPQHFGDGTRLSIL.

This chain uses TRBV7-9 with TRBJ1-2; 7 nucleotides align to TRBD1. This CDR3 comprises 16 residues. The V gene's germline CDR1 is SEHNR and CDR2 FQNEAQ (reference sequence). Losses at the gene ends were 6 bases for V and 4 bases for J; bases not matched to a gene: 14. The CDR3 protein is CASSSPQAGQAYGYTF. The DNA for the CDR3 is TGTGCCAGCAGTTCCCCTCAAGCCGGACAGGCCTATGGCTACACCTTC. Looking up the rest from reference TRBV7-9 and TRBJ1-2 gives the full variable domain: DTGVSQNPRHKITKRGQNVTFRCDPISEHNRLYWYRQTLGQGPEFLTYFQNEAQLEKSRLLSDRFSAERPKGSFSTLEIQRTEQGDSAMYLCASSSPQAGQAYGYTFGSGTRLTVV.

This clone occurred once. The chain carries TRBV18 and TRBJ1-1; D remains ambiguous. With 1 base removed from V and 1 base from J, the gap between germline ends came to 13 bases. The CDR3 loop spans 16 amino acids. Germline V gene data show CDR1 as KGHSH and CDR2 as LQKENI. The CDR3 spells CASSPRGPRENTEAFF. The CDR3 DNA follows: TGTGCCAGCTCACCACGCGGCCCCCGGGAGAACACTGAAGCTTTCTTT.

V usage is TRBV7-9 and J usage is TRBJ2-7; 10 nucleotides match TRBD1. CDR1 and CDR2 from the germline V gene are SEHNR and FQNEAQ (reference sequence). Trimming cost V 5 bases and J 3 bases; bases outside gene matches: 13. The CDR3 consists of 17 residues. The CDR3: CASSKTPGQGVHYEQYF. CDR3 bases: TGTGCCAGCAGCAAGACACCTGGACAGGGGGTCCACTACGAGCAGTACTTC.

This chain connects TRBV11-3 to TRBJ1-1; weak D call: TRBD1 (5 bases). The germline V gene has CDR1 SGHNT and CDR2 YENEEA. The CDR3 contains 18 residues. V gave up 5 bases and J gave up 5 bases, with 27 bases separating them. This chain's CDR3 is CASSPRKGGGRGWTEAFF. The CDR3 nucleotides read TGTGCCAGCAGCCCGAGAAAGGGAGGTGGGAGGGGCTGGACTGAAGCTTTCTTT.

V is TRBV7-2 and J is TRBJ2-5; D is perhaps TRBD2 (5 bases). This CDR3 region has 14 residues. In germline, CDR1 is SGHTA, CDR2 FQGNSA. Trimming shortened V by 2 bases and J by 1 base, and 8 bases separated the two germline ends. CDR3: CASSLSGSQETQYF. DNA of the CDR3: TGTGCCAGCAGCTTATCGGGGAGCCAAGAGACCCAGTACTTC.